One and the same sample provided the 17 T cell receptor beta chains below, sequenced in a study of blood T cells in healthy people across ages. Primed by a sample-barcoded 5' primer and a J-beta primer mix, a second PCR proceeded for about 6 to 12 cycles. TCRdb passed the 5' RACE reads through MiXCR, listing each CDR3 protein once. This table has around 800,000 distinct CDR3 sequences, about 62% appearing once. The sequenced sample consisted of blood. Receptors were obtained from a man aged 25-40 years in good health.

The gene calls are TRBV7-2 and TRBJ2-1, with 12 bases lining up with TRBD2. Germline loops: CDR1 SGHTA, CDR2 FQGNSA. The CDR3 loop spans 14 amino acids. Losses at the gene ends were 7 bases for V and 7 bases for J; bases not matched to a gene: 5. The CDR3 reads CASIRLAGENEQFF. CDR3 coding DNA: TGTGCCAGCATCCGACTAGCGGGGGAAAATGAGCAGTTCTTC. The variable domain in full, completed from reference TRBV7-2 and TRBJ2-1, reads GAGVSQSPSNKVTEKGKDVELRCDPISGHTALYWYRQSLGQGLEFLIYFQGNSAPDKSGLPSDRFSAERTGGSVSTLTIQRTQQEDSAVYLCASIRLAGENEQFFGPGTRLTVL.

The rearrangement uses TRBV7-9 and TRBJ2-3; 8 bases line up with TRBD2. The V gene's germline CDR1 is SEHNR and CDR2 FQNEAQ (reference sequence). V trimming: 6 bases; J trimming: 6 bases; junction bases outside the gene matches: 8. The CDR3 length is 14 residues. The CDR3 sequence: CASRSSGVADTQYF. Here the CDR3 DNA reads TGTGCCAGCAGGAGTAGCGGGGTCGCGGATACGCAGTATTTT.

The chain couples TRBV15 to TRBJ2-3, with D possibly matching TRBD2 (6 bases). Looked up from germline, CDR1 is LNHNV and CDR2 is YYDKDF (reference sequence). The CDR3 sequence is 18 residues long. Trimming removed 0 bases from V and 5 bases from J, with 21 bases in between. CDR3 amino acids: CATSRDQTSSFSQDTQYF. CDR3 DNA: TGTGCCACCAGCAGAGATCAAACTAGCTCCTTCTCACAAGATACGCAGTATTTT.

The CDR3 sequence: CASSQVAYTSNYGYTF. The CDR3 DNA reads as TGCGCCAGCAGCCAAGTAGCATACACCTCTAACTATGGCTACACCTTC. The chain employs TRBV4-3 and TRBJ1-2; no firm D call. The germline gives CDR1 LGHNA, CDR2 YSLEER. The length of the CDR3 is 16 residues. Between the trimmed V and J ends, which lost 1 base and 0 bases, there was a span of 12 bases.

As concerns this clonotype: Its ends do not fully match the called genes, so a read error is possible. This chain connects TRBV11-2 to TRBJ2-1; a possible D gene is TRBD2 (6 bases). The germline V gene has CDR1 SGHAT and CDR2 FQNNGV. This CDR3 comprises 16 residues. This CDR3 reads CASSAKRRGWYKEQFF. Here the CDR3 DNA reads TGTGCCAGCAGCGCAAAGCGGCGGGGCTGGTACAAGGAGCAGTTCTTC.

CDR3 sequence (DNA): TGTGCCAGCAGCTCCTCTTGGGCCTCTAACTATGGCTACACCTTC. Protein: CASSSSWASNYGYTF. The V and J genes are TRBV7-3 and TRBJ1-2; D call uncertain. Trimming removed 4 bases at V and 0 bases at J, with 12 bases between. The CDR3 spans 15 residues. Germline V lookup: CDR1 SGHTA, CDR2 FQGTGA.

This clonotype was seen a few times. The chain combines TRBV25-1 with TRBJ1-4; D is undetermined. Trimming pared 6 bases from V and 7 bases from J, leaving 15 bases between. Germline lookup yields CDR1 MGHDK and CDR2 SYGVNS. This CDR3 is 14 amino acids long. In DNA, the CDR3 is TGTGCCAGCAGCCCTCGGGCCGCGGGTGAAAAACTGTTTTTT. This gives the protein CASSPRAAGEKLFF.

The V gene is TRBV2, the J gene TRBJ2-3; D is ambiguous. CDR1 and CDR2 from the germline V gene are SNHLY and FYNNEI. This CDR3 region has 15 residues. Trimming pared 6 bases from V and 4 bases from J, leaving 17 bases between. The CDR3 loop reads CASSLSPISPDTQYF. CDR3 DNA: TGTGCCAGCAGCCTTAGCCCAATCAGCCCAGATACGCAGTATTTT.

This chain uses TRBV6-2 or TRBV6-3 with TRBJ1-2; D gene ambiguous. Germline-derived CDR1 and CDR2 are MNHEY and SVGEGT. V shed 1 base and J shed 7 bases, with 7 bases lying between them. This CDR3 has 12 residues. The CDR3: CASSYYARGYTF. CDR3 bases: TGTGCCAGCAGTTACTACGCCCGTGGCTACACCTTC.

The chain recombines TRBV5-6 with TRBJ2-3, with D unclear. Germline V lookup: CDR1 SGHDT, CDR2 YYEEEE. The CDR3 consists of 13 residues. The V end lost 4 bases, the J end lost 8 bases, and 14 bases lay between the germline ends. CDR3 DNA sequence: TGTGCCAGCAGCATAGGACCGCGGCCTACGCAGTATTTT. It encodes CASSIGPRPTQYF.

J is TRBJ1-2 and V is TRBV5-5; 8 bases align to TRBD1. Germline CDR1 and CDR2: SGHKS and YYEKEE (reference sequence). V was clipped by 4 bases and J by 5 bases; unmatched bases: 10. This CDR3 contains 15 residues. DNA for the CDR3: TGTGCCAGCAGCGGACGCCAGGGGGCTGGTTATGGCTACACCTTC. Its translation is CASSGRQGAGYGYTF. The entire variable domain, with the rest obtained from reference TRBV5-5 and TRBJ1-2, is as follows: DAGVTQSPTHLIKTRGQQVTLRCSPISGHKSVSWYQQVLGQGPQFIFQYYEKEERGRGNFPDRFSARQFPNYSSELNVNALLLGDSALYLCASSGRQGAGYGYTFGSGTRLTVV.

The chain couples TRBV3-1 to TRBJ2-7, with 7 bases lining up with TRBD2. Germline CDR1 LGHDT, CDR2 YNNKEL (reference sequence). V lost 4 bases to trimming and J lost 3 bases; unmatched junction nucleotides: 9. The CDR3 contains 15 residues. The CDR3 reads CASSPSRASGYEQYF. The CDR3 coding sequence is TGTGCCAGCAGCCCCTCCAGGGCTAGCGGCTACGAGCAGTACTTC.

The V gene is TRBV7-9, the J gene TRBJ2-5; D gene uncertain. The J call is uncertain, as TRBJ2-7 better fits the DNA end. The CDR3 runs 12 residues. Looked up from germline, CDR1 is SEHNR and CDR2 is FQNEAQ (reference sequence). The CDR3 region has the DNA TGTGCCAGCAGTTCCGGCGGTCGCGAGCAGTACTTC. It specifies CASSSGGREQYF.

V usage is TRBV4-2 and J usage is TRBJ2-1; 7 positions match TRBD1. The J call may be faulty, since TRBJ2-7 better matches the DNA end. CDR1 and CDR2 from the germline V gene are LGHNA and YNFKEQ. This CDR3 spans 14 amino acids. In nucleotides, the CDR3 is TGTGCCAGCAGCCCGGTCGGGACAGCCTACGAGCAGTACTTC. It yields the protein CASSPVGTAYEQYF.

J is TRBJ2-4 and V is TRBV7-9; D remains unclear. Germline values: CDR1 SEHNR, CDR2 FQNEAQ (reference sequence). The CDR3 extends over 12 amino acids. Trimming shortened V by 1 base and J by 13 bases, and 11 bases separated the two germline ends. CDR3 region: CASSLGLEEQYF. CDR3 nucleotide sequence: TGTGCCAGCAGCTTAGGGCTTGAAGAGCAGTACTTC. Looking up the rest from reference TRBV7-9 and TRBJ2-4 gives the full variable domain: DTGVSQNPRHKITKRGQNVTFRCDPISEHNRLYWYRQTLGQGPEFLTYFQNEAQLEKSRLLSDRFSAERPKGSFSTLEIQRTEQGDSAMYLCASSLGLEEQYFGAGTRLSVL.

This rearrangement joins TRBV20-1 to TRBJ2-7, with TRBD1 identical over 8 bases. The CDR3 loop spans 16 amino acids. Germline V lookup: CDR1 DFQATT, CDR2 SNEGSKA (reference sequence). With V trimmed by 0 bases and J by 0 bases, 7 bases remained unmatched. For the CDR3, the DNA is TGCAGTGCTAGAGATGGACAGGGAATGAGCTCCTACGAGCAGTACTTC. Protein product: CSARDGQGMSSYEQYF.

V gene TRBV11-2 combines with J gene TRBJ2-5, with D tentatively TRBD2 (6 bases). Between the trimmed V and J ends, which lost 1 base and 2 bases, there was a span of 17 bases. The germline V gene encodes CDR1 SGHAT and CDR2 FQNNGV. This CDR3 comprises 17 residues. CDR3 nucleotides: TGTGCCAGCAGCTTAGCCTCGGGTCGGGGGATACAAGAGACCCAGTACTTC. Translation gives CASSLASGRGIQETQYF.